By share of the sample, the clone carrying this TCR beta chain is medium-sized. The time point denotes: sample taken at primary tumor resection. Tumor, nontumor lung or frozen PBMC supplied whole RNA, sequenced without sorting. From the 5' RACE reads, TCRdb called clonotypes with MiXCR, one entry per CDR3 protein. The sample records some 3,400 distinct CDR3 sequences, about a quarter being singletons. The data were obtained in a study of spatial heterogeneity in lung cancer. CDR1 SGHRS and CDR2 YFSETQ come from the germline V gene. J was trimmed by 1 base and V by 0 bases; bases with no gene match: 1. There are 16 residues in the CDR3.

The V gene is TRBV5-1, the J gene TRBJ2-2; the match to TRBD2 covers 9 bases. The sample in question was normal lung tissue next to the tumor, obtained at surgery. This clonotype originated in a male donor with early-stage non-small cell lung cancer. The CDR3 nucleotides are TGCGCCAGCAGCTTGGGACTAGCGGTGAACACCGGGGAGCTGTTTTTT. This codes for CASSLGLAVNTGELFF.